This T cell receptor (beta chain) was recovered during a study of blood T cells in healthy people across ages. General study points: Aged donors had fewer naive CD4+ cells and lower diversity than long-lived donors. Age brought a roughly linear fall in TCR beta diversity measured per million T cells.

Every donor gave approximately 10 milliliters of peripheral blood. This clonotype was counted between two and nine times. Its target is unknown. The CDR3 consists of 14 residues. The germline V gene encodes CDR1 KGHDR and CDR2 SFDVKD. Combining a sample-barcoded 5' primer with a J-beta primer mix, a second PCR ran for about 7 to 12 cycles. Through a template-switch adaptor with 12 random nucleotides, each cDNA molecule received a tag. TCRdb re-called the 5' RACE reads through MiXCR, storing one row per CDR3 protein. This table holds over 1.5 million distinct CDR3 sequences, roughly 50% found once. The chain couples TRBV24-1 to TRBJ2-4, with TRBD1 identical over 11 bases. The better agreement between TRBJ2-7 and the DNA end casts doubt on the J call. This receptor was identified in a woman aged 40 to 50 in good health. The sequenced material came from blood. Written as DNA, the CDR3 is TGTGCCACCAGTGAACCCGGGACAGGGGGCGAGCAGTACTTC. Its translation: CATSEPGTGGEQYF.